This TCR beta chain was obtained from a study of blood T cell repertoires in COVID-19. Trimming at V came to 5 bases and at J to 6 bases, leaving 9 bases not matched to a gene. CDR3 length: 16 amino acids. CDR1 and CDR2 from the germline V gene are PRHDT and FYEKMQ (reference sequence). Here immunoSEQ multiplex PCR was the method, and the copy in TCRdb shows in-frame clones only, minus some. The sample lists 200,000 to 250,000 clones, 88% seen once, with 2.6% in the top ten. This TCR came from a woman aged 25 to 45 who had recovered from COVID-19. The gene calls are TRBV13 and TRBJ2-1, with 11 positions matching TRBD2. The sample comprised PBMCs or T cells enriched from blood (not recorded which). DNA for the CDR3: TGTGCCAGCAGCCCGCACTTAGCGGGGGGGCGCAATGAGCAGTTCTTC. Amino acid sequence: CASSPHLAGGRNEQFF.